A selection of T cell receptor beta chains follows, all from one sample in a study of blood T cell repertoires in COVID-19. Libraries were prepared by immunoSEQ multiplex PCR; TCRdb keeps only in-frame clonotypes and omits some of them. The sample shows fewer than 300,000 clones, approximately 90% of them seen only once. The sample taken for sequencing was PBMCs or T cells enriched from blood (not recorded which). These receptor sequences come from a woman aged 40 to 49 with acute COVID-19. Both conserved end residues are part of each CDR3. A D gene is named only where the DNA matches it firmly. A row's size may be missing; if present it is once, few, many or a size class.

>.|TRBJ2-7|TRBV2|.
CASSEGPLQLNYEQYF
TGTGCCAGCAGTGAAGGCCCCCTACAGCTTAACTACGAGCAGTACTTC
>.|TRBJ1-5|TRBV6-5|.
CASSTDGGRAQPQHF
TGTGCCAGCAGCACGGACGGGGGGCGCGCTCAGCCCCAGCATTTT
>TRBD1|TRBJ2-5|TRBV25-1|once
CASSTRDRGYQETQYF
TGTGCCAGTTCCACCCGGGACAGGGGCTACCAAGAGACCCAGTACTTC
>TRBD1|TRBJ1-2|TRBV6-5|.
CASRRAAGTDGYTF
TGTGCCAGCAGACGCGCGGCCGGGACAGATGGCTACACCTTC
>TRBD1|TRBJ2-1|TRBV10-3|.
CATGQGANEQFF
TGTGCCACCGGACAGGGGGCGAATGAGCAGTTCTTC
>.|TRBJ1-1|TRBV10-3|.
CAISEAGLNTEAFF
TGTGCCATCAGTGAGGCAGGCTTGAACACTGAAGCTTTCTTT
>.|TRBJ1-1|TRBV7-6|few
CASSLLGNTEAFF
TGTGCCAGCAGCCTTCTAGGGAACACTGAAGCTTTCTTT
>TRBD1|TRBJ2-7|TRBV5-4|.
CASSFGRGGYYEQYF
TGTGCCAGCAGCTTTGGAAGAGGGGGCTACTACGAGCAGTACTTC
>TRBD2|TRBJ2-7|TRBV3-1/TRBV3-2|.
CASSQGSGAAYEQYF
TGTGCCAGCAGCCAAGGGAGCGGGGCTGCCTACGAGCAGTACTTC
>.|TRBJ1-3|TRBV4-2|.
CASSRTRDTNTLRSSGNTIYF
TGTGCCAGCAGCCGAACCCGGGACACAAACACCCTTCGCAGCTCTGGAAACACCATATATTTT
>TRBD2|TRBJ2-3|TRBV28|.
CASSQGLAGATDTQYF
TGTGCCAGCAGTCAAGGACTAGCCGGAGCTACAGATACGCAGTATTTT
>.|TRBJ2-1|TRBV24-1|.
CATSELAGNNEQFF
TGTGCCACCAGTGAGCTGGCGGGGAACAATGAGCAGTTCTTC
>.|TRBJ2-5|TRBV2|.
CASSPQGNGETQYF
TGTGCCAGCAGTCCCCAGGGGAATGGGGAGACCCAGTACTTC
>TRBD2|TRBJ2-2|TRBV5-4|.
CASSGTSGGAGNGELFF
TGTGCCAGCAGCGGTACTAGCGGGGGGGCCGGGAACGGGGAGCTGTTTTTT
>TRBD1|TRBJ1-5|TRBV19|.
CASSGTGSHQPQHF
TGTGCCAGTAGCGGGACAGGGAGTCATCAGCCCCAGCATTTT
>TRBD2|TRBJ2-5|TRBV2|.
CASTPAGLASQETQYF
TGTGCCAGCACACCCGCCGGACTAGCGAGCCAAGAGACCCAGTACTTC
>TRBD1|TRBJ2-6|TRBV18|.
CASSPQTGDSGANVLTF
TGTGCCAGCTCACCACAGACAGGGGATTCCGGGGCCAACGTCCTGACTTTC
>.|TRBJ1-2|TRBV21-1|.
CASSKATKDSRVYGYTF
TGTGCCAGCAGCAAAGCGACGAAGGACTCCCGAGTCTATGGCTACACCTTC
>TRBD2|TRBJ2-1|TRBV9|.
CASSFGTSLSNEQFF
TGTGCCAGCAGCTTCGGGACTAGCCTTTCAAATGAGCAGTTCTTC
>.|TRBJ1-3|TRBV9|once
CASSTEDVNTIYF
TGTGCCAGCAGCACAGAAGATGTCAACACCATATATTTT
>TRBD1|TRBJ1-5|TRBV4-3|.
CASSQDLGRGQPQHF
TGCGCCAGCAGCCAAGATTTGGGCAGGGGGCAGCCCCAGCATTTT
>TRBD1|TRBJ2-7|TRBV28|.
CASSPDREDYEQYF
TGTGCCAGCAGTCCCGACAGGGAAGACTACGAGCAGTACTTC
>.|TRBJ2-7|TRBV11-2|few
CASSHLKLGRTYEQYF
TGTGCCAGCAGCCATTTGAAGCTGGGGCGAACCTACGAGCAGTACTTC
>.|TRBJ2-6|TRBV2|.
CASSDGPQISGANVLTF
TGTGCCAGCAGTGATGGTCCCCAGATCTCTGGGGCCAACGTCCTGACTTTC
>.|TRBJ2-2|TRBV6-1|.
CASREEGALNTGELFF
TGTGCCAGCAGAGAAGAAGGGGCCCTGAACACCGGGGAGCTGTTTTTT
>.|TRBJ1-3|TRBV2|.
CASRGGVSGNTIYF
TGTGCCAGCAGAGGGGGGGTCTCTGGAAACACCATATATTTT
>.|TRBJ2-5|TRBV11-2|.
CASSFNGQQETQYF
TGTGCCAGCAGCTTCAACGGACAGCAAGAGACCCAGTACTTC
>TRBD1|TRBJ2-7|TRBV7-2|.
CASSDREYLTYEQYF
TGTGCCAGCAGCGACAGGGAATATTTGACCTACGAGCAGTACTTC
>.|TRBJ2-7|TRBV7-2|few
CASRPNGLIYEQYF
TGTGCCAGCAGGCCTAACGGACTTATCTACGAGCAGTACTTC